These 18 T cell receptor beta chains were sequenced from one sample in a study of blood T cell repertoires in COVID-19. Repertoires were generated with immunoSEQ multiplex PCR, while TCRdb's copy carries only in-frame clones and drops some. This sample has more than 250,000 clones, with around 90% found just once. Sample: PBMCs or T cells enriched from blood (not recorded which). These TCRs come from a woman aged 40-49 years who had recovered from COVID-19.

The CDR3 reads CASSLAILAEQFF. CDR3 DNA: TGTGCCAGCAGCTTAGCCATCTTGGCTGAGCAGTTCTTC. The chain employs TRBV7-8 and TRBJ2-1, with unresolved D. V was cut by 0 bases and J by 9 bases, with 9 bases left in between. CDR1 is SGHVS and CDR2 is FQNEAQ in the germline V gene. The CDR3 has 13 residues.

The chain couples TRBV18 to TRBJ2-4; D might be TRBD1 (5 bases). The CDR3 covers 16 residues. Trimming took 3 bases from V and 0 from J, leaving 12 bases between them. Per germline, CDR1 KGHSH and CDR2 LQKENI. CDR3 sequence: CASSPRTPLAKNIQYF. The DNA for the CDR3 is TGTGCCAGCTCACCGAGGACACCCCTAGCCAAAAACATTCAGTACTTC.

The chain joins TRBV27 to TRBJ2-1; weak D call: TRBD2 (5 bases). CDR1 and CDR2 from the germline V gene are MNHEY and SMNVEV (reference sequence). Trimming stripped 6 bases from V and 7 bases from J, with 10 bases between. CDR3 length: 12 residues. CDR3 sequence: CASRDFFNEQFF. The CDR3 bases are TGTGCCAGCAGGGACTTTTTTAATGAGCAGTTCTTC.

The chain recombines TRBV7-6 with TRBJ2-7; 10 bases match TRBD1. Trimming cost V 4 bases and J 5 bases; bases outside gene matches: 8. The CDR3 runs to 15 residues. Germline V gene data show CDR1 as SGHVS and CDR2 as FNYEAQ. The CDR3 loop reads CASSSGTGVSDEQYF. CDR3 nucleotides: TGTGCCAGCAGCTCCGGGACAGGGGTTTCTGACGAGCAGTACTTC. Complete variable domain (other parts from reference TRBV7-6 and TRBJ2-7): GAGVSQSPRYKVTKRGQDVALRCDPISGHVSLYWYRQALGQGPEFLTYFNYEAQQDKSGLPNDRFSAERPEGSISTLTIQRTEQRDSAMYRCASSSGTGVSDEQYFGPGTRLTVT.

The V gene is TRBV2, the J gene TRBJ2-7; the match to TRBD2 covers 13 bases. The CDR3 is made up of 15 amino acids. Germline V gene data show CDR1 as SNHLY and CDR2 as FYNNEI. Trimming at V came to 6 bases and at J to 3 bases, leaving 5 bases not matched to a gene. CDR3 sequence (DNA): TGTGCCAGCAGCGTTAGGACTAGCGGGAGCTACGAGCAGTACTTC. It encodes CASSVRTSGSYEQYF.

The rearrangement uses TRBV19 and TRBJ2-2; maybe TRBD1 (5 bases). With 3 bases removed from V and 6 bases from J, the gap between germline ends came to 14 bases. The CDR3 runs to 15 residues. Germline lookup yields CDR1 LNHDA and CDR2 SQIVND (reference sequence). The CDR3 DNA reads as TGTGCCAGTAGTATTATGAAAGGGGATGCCGGGGAGCTGTTTTTT. This encodes CASSIMKGDAGELFF.

V usage is TRBV19 and J usage is TRBJ2-7; D possibly corresponds to TRBD1 (6 bases). Germline values: CDR1 LNHDA, CDR2 SQIVND (reference sequence). This CDR3 is built from 15 residues. Trimming removed 4 bases at V and 1 base at J, with 14 bases between. The CDR3 region has the DNA TGTGCCAGTAGTAGCCGAGGTACAGGGTCCTACGAGCAGTACTTC. It yields the protein CASSSRGTGSYEQYF. Supplemented by reference TRBV19 and TRBJ2-7, the full variable domain reads DGGITQSPKYLFRKEGQNVTLSCEQNLNHDAMYWYRQDPGQGLRLIYYSQIVNDFQKGDIAEGYSVSREKKESFPLTVTSAQKNPTAFYLCASSSRGTGSYEQYFGPGTRLTVT.

CDR3 nucleotides: TGTGCCAGCAGTGAAGCGAGCGGGAGGGGGAAGGGGGAGCAGTTCTTC. Encoded protein: CASSEASGRGKGEQFF. The genes are TRBV6-1 and TRBJ2-1; 10 bases match TRBD2. CDR1 is MNHNS, CDR2 SASEGT, per germline. V shed 0 bases and J 10 bases; nucleotides not matched to a gene: 9. This CDR3 comprises 16 residues.

The chain has TRBV5-1 and TRBJ2-1; 12 bases are shared with TRBD2. CDR1 and CDR2 from the germline V gene are SGHRS and YFSETQ. The trim removed 0 bases at V and 14 bases at J, leaving 12 bases unmatched. The CDR3 consists of 16 residues. Written as DNA, the CDR3 is TGCGCCAGCAGCTTGGATGCTTCTAGCGGGAGGGCCGGGGAGTTCTTC. Encoded protein: CASSLDASSGRAGEFF.

V usage is TRBV10-2 and J usage is TRBJ2-7; TRBD1 matches 8 bases. Trimming cost V 6 bases and J 3 bases; bases outside gene matches: 16. CDR1 WSHSY and CDR2 SAAADI come from the germline V gene. This CDR3 contains 17 residues. This chain's CDR3 is CASRRTAARTGLYEQYF. CDR3 sequence (DNA): TGCGCCAGCAGGAGAACGGCCGCGAGGACAGGGCTCTACGAGCAGTACTTC.

V and J are TRBV5-1 and TRBJ2-2; tentative D call: TRBD1 (7 bases). CDR1 is SGHRS and CDR2 is YFSETQ in the germline V gene. The length of the CDR3 is 15 residues. Deletions cut 4 bases from V and 2 bases from J, with 12 bases between. The CDR3 sequence is CASSAGQLNTGELFF. DNA of the CDR3: TGCGCCAGCAGCGCGGGACAGTTAAACACCGGGGAGCTGTTTTTT.

This chain joins TRBV5-1 and TRBJ1-4; D unresolved. The CDR3 runs to 16 residues. Germline V lookup: CDR1 SGHRS, CDR2 YFSETQ. With 0 bases removed from V and 2 bases from J, the gap between germline ends came to 11 bases. The CDR3 loop is CASSLAGGGTNEKLFF. The CDR3 region has the DNA TGCGCCAGCAGCTTGGCGGGCGGAGGGACTAATGAAAAACTGTTTTTT.

This clone has a single count. The genes are TRBV9 and TRBJ2-7, with D tentatively TRBD1 (6 bases). With 4 bases removed from V and 2 bases from J, the gap between germline ends came to 16 bases. Germline V lookup: CDR1 SGDLS, CDR2 YYNGEE. CDR3 length: 15 residues. This CDR3 reads CASSPRTATTYEQYF. In DNA form, the CDR3 reads TGTGCCAGCAGCCCCCGGACAGCCACCACCTACGAGCAGTACTTC.

The chain links TRBV11-2 to TRBJ1-5, with 9 positions matching TRBD1. The germline CDR1 and CDR2 sequences are SGHAT and FQNNGV. The junction had 6 bases not matched to a gene; V was cut back by 5 bases and J by 4 bases. This CDR3 is 15 amino acids long. CDR3 protein: CASSRGTGKNQPQHF. The CDR3 coding sequence is TGTGCCAGCAGCAGGGGGACAGGGAAAAATCAGCCCCAGCATTTT.

As DNA, the CDR3 is TGTGCCAGCAGCCACCCACCTGGACTAGCTGGTGTGGATACGCAGTATTTT. As protein: CASSHPPGLAGVDTQYF. V gene TRBV3-1 (or the pseudogene TRBV3-2) combines with J gene TRBJ2-3; the match to TRBD2 covers 8 bases. V shed 3 bases, J shed 6 bases, and the junction held 14 bases outside the gene matches. Germline CDR1 is LGHDT and CDR2 is YNNKEL (reference sequence). The CDR3 spans 17 residues.

The V and J genes are TRBV28 and TRBJ2-7; D might be TRBD2 (6 bases). The CDR3 totals 16 residues. CDR1 and CDR2 from the germline V gene are MDHEN and SYDVKM. Between the trimmed V and J ends, which lost 2 bases and 7 bases, there was a span of 21 bases. The CDR3 sequence is CASSLLERAEHREQYF. The DNA of the CDR3 is TGTGCCAGCAGTTTACTAGAGCGGGCAGAGCATCGTGAGCAGTACTTC.

The genes are TRBV9 and TRBJ2-3; 7 nucleotides align to TRBD1. This CDR3 spans 15 amino acids. J was trimmed by 6 bases and V by 0 bases; bases with no gene match: 7. The germline CDR1 and CDR2 sequences are SGDLS and YYNGEE. CDR3: CASSVGARGPDTQYF. The CDR3 nucleotides are TGTGCCAGCAGCGTAGGGGCGAGGGGGCCGGATACGCAGTATTTT. The whole variable domain, filled in from reference TRBV9 and TRBJ2-3, reads DSGVTQTPKHLITATGQRVTLRCSPRSGDLSVYWYQQSLDQGLQFLIQYYNGEERAKGNILERFSAQQFPDLHSELNLSSLELGDSALYFCASSVGARGPDTQYFGPGTRLTVL.

J is TRBJ2-1 and V is TRBV19, with 10 bases matching TRBD2. Germline trimming cut 4 bases from V and 9 bases from J; bases unmatched to any gene: 9. The V gene's germline CDR1 is LNHDA and CDR2 SQIVND (reference sequence). This CDR3 region has 15 residues. The CDR3 loop reads CASSNRGTSAGEQFF. The CDR3 nucleotides are TGTGCCAGTAGTAATCGCGGGACTAGCGCAGGTGAGCAGTTCTTC.